The following is a TCR beta chain sequence with its context. Its antigen is as yet unknown. The data were taken from a study of cytomegalovirus exposure and HLA in healthy donors. Study outcomes and limitations: The records held CMV serostatus as the only immune exposure information. Presence/absence analyses assumed roughly uniform sequencing depth across donors, which may not hold.

CDR1 GTSNPN and CDR2 SVGIG come from the germline V gene (reference sequence). This CDR3 spans 14 amino acids. With 2 bases clipped from V and 12 bases from J, the junction kept 11 bases outside the gene matches. Primers included in the PCR were 60 Vbeta and 13 Jbeta primers. Repertoires were generated with immunoSEQ multiplex PCR, while TCRdb's copy carries only in-frame clones and drops some. The sample comprises roughly 140,000 clones, around 60% of which are singletons, and roughly 6.8% rests with the top ten. The specimen sequenced was PBMCs. This receptor was taken from a woman aged 55-70 years in good health and CMV-seropositive. The gene calls are TRBV30 and TRBJ2-5, with 11 bases that match TRBD1. As DNA, the CDR3 is TGTGCCTGGAGTCCCATAACCGGGACAGGGGGGGAGTACTTC. It is translated as CAWSPITGTGGEYF.